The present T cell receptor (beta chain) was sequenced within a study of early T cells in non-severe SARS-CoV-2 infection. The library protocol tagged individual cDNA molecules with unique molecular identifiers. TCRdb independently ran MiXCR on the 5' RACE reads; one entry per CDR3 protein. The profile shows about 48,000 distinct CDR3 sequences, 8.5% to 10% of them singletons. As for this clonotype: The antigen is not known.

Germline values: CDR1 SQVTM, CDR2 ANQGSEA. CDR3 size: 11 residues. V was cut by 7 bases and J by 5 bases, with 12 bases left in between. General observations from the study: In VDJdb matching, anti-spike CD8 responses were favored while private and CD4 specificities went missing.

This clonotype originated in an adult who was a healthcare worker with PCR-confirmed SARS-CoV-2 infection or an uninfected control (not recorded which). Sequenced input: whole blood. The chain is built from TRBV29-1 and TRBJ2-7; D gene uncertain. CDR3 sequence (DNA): TGCAGCGCCCGATTTAGCAACGAGCAGTACTTC. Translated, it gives CSARFSNEQYF.